This T cell receptor (beta chain) was found in a study of shared clonotypes between healthy human individuals. General study findings and limits: About 5% of naive CD4 clonotypes were shared across a few donors.

In the original processing: There were no quality scores in the junction-only immunoSEQ sequences, so filtering differed. The method was immunoSEQ multiplex PCR; TCRdb's version includes in-frame clones alone and lacks a portion of them. Clonal size and the V and J genes are those of that table, whereas D and trimming came from the DNA. The sample has 450,000 to 700,000 clones; about 95% are singletons. The V and J ends lost 5 bases and 3 bases, in that order; junction bases with no gene match: 4. Germline assignment: CDR1 SGHRS and CDR2 YFSETQ. The CDR3 consists of 14 residues. Naive CD8 cells lacked CD45RO, underwent positive selection for CCR7 and left out terminally differentiated effector memory CD45RA+ cells. With regard to this clone: The antigen is undetermined.

The rearrangement uses TRBV5-1 and TRBJ1-2; TRBD1 matches at 10 bases. The sample consisted of naive CD8+ T cells sorted from blood. The receptor comes from a woman in her twenties or thirties in good health. The CDR3 DNA reads TGCGCCAGCAGTCGGACAGGGGGTGACTATGGCTACACCTTC. It encodes CASSRTGGDYGYTF.